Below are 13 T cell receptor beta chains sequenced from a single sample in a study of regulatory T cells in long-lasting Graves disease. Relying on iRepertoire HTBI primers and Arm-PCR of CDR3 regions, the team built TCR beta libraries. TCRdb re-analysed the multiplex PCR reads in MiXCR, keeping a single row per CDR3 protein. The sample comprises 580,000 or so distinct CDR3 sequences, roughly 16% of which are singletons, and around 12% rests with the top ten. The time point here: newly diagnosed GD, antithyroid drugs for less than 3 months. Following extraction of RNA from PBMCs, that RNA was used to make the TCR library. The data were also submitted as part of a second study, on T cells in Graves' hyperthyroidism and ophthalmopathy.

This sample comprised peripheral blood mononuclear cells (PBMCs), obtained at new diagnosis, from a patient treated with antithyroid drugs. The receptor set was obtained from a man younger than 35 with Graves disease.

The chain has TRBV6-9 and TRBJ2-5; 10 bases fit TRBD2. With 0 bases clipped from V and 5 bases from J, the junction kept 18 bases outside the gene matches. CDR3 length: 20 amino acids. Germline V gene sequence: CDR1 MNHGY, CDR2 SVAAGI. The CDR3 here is CASSYSDRSGSGRAEETQYF. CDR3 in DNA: TGTGCCAGCAGTTATTCGGACAGGTCGGGGAGCGGGAGGGCCGAGGAGACCCAGTACTTC.

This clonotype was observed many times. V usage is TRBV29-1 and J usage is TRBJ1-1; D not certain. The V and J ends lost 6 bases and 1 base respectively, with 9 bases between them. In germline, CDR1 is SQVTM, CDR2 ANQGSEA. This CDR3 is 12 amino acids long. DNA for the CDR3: TGCAGCGTATCACGGGGGAACACTGAAGCTTTCTTT. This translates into CSVSRGNTEAFF.

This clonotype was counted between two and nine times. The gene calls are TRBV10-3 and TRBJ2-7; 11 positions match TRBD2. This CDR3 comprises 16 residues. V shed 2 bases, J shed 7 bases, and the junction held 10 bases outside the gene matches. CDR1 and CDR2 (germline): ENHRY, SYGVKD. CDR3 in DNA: TGTGCCATCAGTGAGGGCCTAGCGGGAGGCCAGGGGGAGCAGTACTTC. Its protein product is CAISEGLAGGQGEQYF.

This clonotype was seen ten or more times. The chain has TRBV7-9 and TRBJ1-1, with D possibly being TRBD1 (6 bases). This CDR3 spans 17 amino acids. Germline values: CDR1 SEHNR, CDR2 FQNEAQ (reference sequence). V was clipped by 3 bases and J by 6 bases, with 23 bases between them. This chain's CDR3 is CASSFTGAEGKRAEAFF. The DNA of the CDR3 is TGTGCCAGCAGCTTTACGGGGGCGGAAGGAAAACGGGCTGAAGCTTTCTTT.

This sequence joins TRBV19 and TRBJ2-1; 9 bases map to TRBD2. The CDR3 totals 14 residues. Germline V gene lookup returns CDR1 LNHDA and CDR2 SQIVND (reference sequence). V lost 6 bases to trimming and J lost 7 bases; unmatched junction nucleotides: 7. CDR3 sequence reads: CASRFPSGKNEQFF. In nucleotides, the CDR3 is TGTGCCAGTAGGTTCCCTAGCGGGAAGAATGAGCAGTTCTTC.

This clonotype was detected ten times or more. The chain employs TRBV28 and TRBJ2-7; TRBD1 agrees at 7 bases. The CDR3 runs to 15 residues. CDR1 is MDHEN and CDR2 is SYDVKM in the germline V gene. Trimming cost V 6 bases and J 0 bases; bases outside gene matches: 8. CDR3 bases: TGTGCCAGCAGAAAGCCAGGGGGAGTCTCCTACGAGCAGTACTTC. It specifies CASRKPGGVSYEQYF.

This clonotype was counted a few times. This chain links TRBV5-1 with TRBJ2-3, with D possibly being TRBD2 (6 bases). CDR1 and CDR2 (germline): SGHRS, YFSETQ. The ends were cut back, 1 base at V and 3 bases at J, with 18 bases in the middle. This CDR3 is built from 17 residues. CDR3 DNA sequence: TGCGCCAGCAGCTTGCGGGGGTCAGGGAAATGGACAGATACGCAGTATTTT. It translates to CASSLRGSGKWTDTQYF.

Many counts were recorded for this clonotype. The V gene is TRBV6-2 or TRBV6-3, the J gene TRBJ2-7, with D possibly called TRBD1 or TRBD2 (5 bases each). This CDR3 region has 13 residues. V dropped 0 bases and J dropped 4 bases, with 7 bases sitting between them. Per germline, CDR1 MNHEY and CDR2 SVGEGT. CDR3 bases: TGTGCCAGCAGTTACTCGAGGGGTTACGAGCAGTACTTC. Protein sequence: CASSYSRGYEQYF.

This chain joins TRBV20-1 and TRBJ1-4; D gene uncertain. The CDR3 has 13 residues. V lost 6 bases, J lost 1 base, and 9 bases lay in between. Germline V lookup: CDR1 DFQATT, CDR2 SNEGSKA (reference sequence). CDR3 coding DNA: TGCAGTGCCCCGCTGAGAACTAATGAAAAACTGTTTTTT. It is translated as CSAPLRTNEKLFF.

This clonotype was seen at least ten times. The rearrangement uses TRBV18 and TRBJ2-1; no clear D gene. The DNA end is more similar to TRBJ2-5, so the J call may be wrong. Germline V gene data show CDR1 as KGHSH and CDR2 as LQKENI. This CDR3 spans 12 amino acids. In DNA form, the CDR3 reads TGTGCCAGCTCATCCGTTGAAGAGACCCAGTACTTC. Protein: CASSSVEETQYF.

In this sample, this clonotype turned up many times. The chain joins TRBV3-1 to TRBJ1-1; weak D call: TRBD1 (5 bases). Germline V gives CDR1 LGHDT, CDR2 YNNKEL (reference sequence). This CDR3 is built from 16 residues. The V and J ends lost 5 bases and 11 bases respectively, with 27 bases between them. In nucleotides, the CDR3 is TGTGCCAGCAGCAGACGGGGTACGAGACAGCAAGAGTGGGCTTTCTTT. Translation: CASSRRGTRQQEWAFF.

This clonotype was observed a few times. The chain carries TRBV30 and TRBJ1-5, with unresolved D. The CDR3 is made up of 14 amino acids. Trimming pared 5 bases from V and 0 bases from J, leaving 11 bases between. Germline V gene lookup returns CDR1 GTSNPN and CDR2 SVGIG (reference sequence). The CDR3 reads CAWGRGSSNQPQHF. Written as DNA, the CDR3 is TGTGCCTGGGGTCGCGGGAGTAGCAATCAGCCCCAGCATTTT.

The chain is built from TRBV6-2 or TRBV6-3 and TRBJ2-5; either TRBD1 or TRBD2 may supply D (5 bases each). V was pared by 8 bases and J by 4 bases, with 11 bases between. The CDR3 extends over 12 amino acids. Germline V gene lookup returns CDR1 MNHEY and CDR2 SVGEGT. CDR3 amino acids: CASFGGLETQYF. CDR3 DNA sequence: TGTGCCAGCTTTGGGGGTTTAGAGACCCAGTACTTC.